The 26 T cell receptor beta chains below all came from one sample that was sequenced in a study of blood T cell repertoires in COVID-19. Produced via immunoSEQ multiplex PCR; TCRdb's table is partial and in-frame only. This repertoire shows just under 65,000 clones, roughly 76% found once; its top ten account for around 50%. Sequenced input: peripheral blood. Receptors were obtained from a woman older than 75 with acute or convalescent COVID-19.

This clone was counted once. The chain is built from TRBV5-6 and TRBJ2-3; TRBD2 is a possible D gene (5 bases). Germline-derived CDR1 and CDR2 are SGHDT and YYEEEE. This CDR3 has 13 amino acids. Trimming left V 4 bases short and J 2 bases short, with 8 bases between. The CDR3 DNA reads as TGTGCCAGCAGCCTCCGGGACACAGATACGCAGTATTTT. It encodes CASSLRDTDTQYF.

This clone has only a few counts. This chain links TRBV5-1 with TRBJ1-4; the D gene is possibly TRBD1 (5 bases). The length of the CDR3 is 16 residues. The V and J ends lost 1 base and 5 bases respectively, with 15 bases between them. The V gene's germline CDR1 is SGHRS and CDR2 YFSETQ. CDR3 in amino acids: CASSLIPFNRNEKLFF. The CDR3 bases are TGCGCCAGCAGCTTGATTCCCTTTAACAGGAATGAAAAACTGTTTTTT.

The chain couples TRBV12-5 to TRBJ2-7, with D maybe TRBD2 (6 bases). V gave up 9 bases and J gave up 3 bases, with 12 bases separating them. The CDR3 spans 12 residues. Germline CDR1 LGHNT, CDR2 FRNRAP. CDR3 loop: CASTGRVYEQYF. The CDR3, as DNA: TGTGCTAGCACCGGGAGAGTCTACGAGCAGTACTTC.

This chain connects TRBV28 to TRBJ2-1, with TRBD2 matching over 9 bases. Germline CDR1 MDHEN, CDR2 SYDVKM. This CDR3 has 16 residues. Trimming at V came to 3 bases and at J to 6 bases, leaving 9 bases not matched to a gene. The CDR3 DNA reads as TGTGCCAGCAGTTTCCATAGCGGGAGAGGGCTCAATGAGCAGTTCTTC. As protein: CASSFHSGRGLNEQFF.

The J gene is TRBJ1-4, the V gene TRBV7-9; a possible D gene is TRBD1 (6 bases). Germline CDR1 reads SEHNR; CDR2 reads FQNEAQ (reference sequence). V was shortened by 4 bases and J by 0 bases, with 12 bases between the two germline ends. There are 16 residues in the CDR3. CDR3 amino acids: CASSYDRQATNEKLFF. The CDR3 region has the DNA TGTGCCAGCAGCTACGACAGGCAGGCAACTAATGAAAAACTGTTTTTT.

The chain employs TRBV7-8 and TRBJ2-7; TRBD1 is a possible D gene (5 bases). This CDR3 is built from 13 residues. Germline loops: CDR1 SGHVS, CDR2 FQNEAQ. Trimming stripped 1 base from V and 6 bases from J, with 10 bases between. This CDR3 reads CASSLEAGREQYF. In DNA, the CDR3 is TGTGCCAGCAGCTTAGAAGCAGGGCGCGAGCAGTACTTC.

This rearrangement joins TRBV7-9 to TRBJ1-2; D gene ambiguous. V was trimmed by 2 bases and J by 1 base, leaving 2 bases between them. Germline-derived CDR1 and CDR2 are SEHNR and FQNEAQ (reference sequence). This CDR3 is built from 12 residues. The CDR3 region is CASSLHNYGYTF. CDR3 nucleotide sequence: TGTGCCAGCAGCTTACATAACTATGGCTACACCTTC.

This chain uses TRBV4-3 with TRBJ1-4; the match to TRBD1 covers 8 bases. The CDR3 contains 15 residues. J gave up 8 bases and V 1 base, and 6 bases lay outside the gene matches. Germline assignment: CDR1 LGHNA and CDR2 YSLEER. Here the CDR3 reads CASSQGTGFREKLFF. CDR3 bases: TGCGCCAGCAGCCAAGGGACAGGGTTCCGGGAAAAACTGTTTTTT.

This chain joins TRBV27 and TRBJ2-7, with a tentative D call TRBD2 (6 bases). The CDR3 has 15 amino acids. V lost 2 bases, J lost 3 bases, and 14 bases lay in between. Germline V gives CDR1 MNHEY, CDR2 SMNVEV (reference sequence). This CDR3 is CASSLAGSEYYEQYF. In DNA, the CDR3 is TGTGCCAGCAGTTTAGCGGGATCTGAGTACTACGAGCAGTACTTC.

The genes are TRBV19 and TRBJ2-5; a weak D match, TRBD1 (5 bases). This CDR3 has 13 residues. From germline, CDR1 is LNHDA and CDR2 SQIVND (reference sequence). The V and J ends lost 5 bases and 4 bases respectively, with 11 bases between them. CDR3 sequence: CASSARQGETQYF. The CDR3 region has the DNA TGTGCCAGTAGTGCACGCCAGGGAGAGACCCAGTACTTC.

V usage is TRBV5-1 and J usage is TRBJ1-3, with 9 bases identical to TRBD1. The V gene's germline CDR1 is SGHRS and CDR2 YFSETQ. V lost 0 bases to trimming and J lost 4 bases; unmatched junction nucleotides: 5. This CDR3 region has 16 residues. This CDR3 is CASSLGDRAIGNTIYF. The CDR3 bases are TGCGCCAGCAGCTTGGGGGACAGGGCAATAGGAAACACCATATATTTT.

V gene TRBV11-2 combines with J gene TRBJ2-7; tentative D call: TRBD1 (6 bases). Germline CDR1 SGHAT, CDR2 FQNNGV. V lost 1 base to trimming and J lost 3 bases, with 13 bases between them. This CDR3 is built from 15 residues. The DNA of the CDR3 is TGTGCCAGCAGCTTAGCCAGGGACACATACTACGAGCAGTACTTC. Residues: CASSLARDTYYEQYF.

The chain carries TRBV5-1 and TRBJ1-2, with D unclear. The CDR3 spans 14 residues. V was shortened by 2 bases and J by 2 bases, with 10 bases between the two germline ends. Germline CDR1 is SGHRS and CDR2 is YFSETQ. In nucleotides, the CDR3 is TGCGCCAGCAGCTTCGAGGGTGGAAACTATGGCTACACCTTC. Translated, it gives CASSFEGGNYGYTF.

The rearrangement links TRBV9 to TRBJ2-7, with D tentatively TRBD2 (5 bases). CDR3 length: 13 amino acids. CDR1 SGDLS and CDR2 YYNGEE come from the germline V gene. V lost 0 bases and J 7 bases, leaving 11 bases between the germline ends. CDR3 region: CASSVDGIWEQYF. The CDR3 DNA reads as TGTGCCAGCAGCGTAGACGGGATTTGGGAGCAGTACTTC.

The CDR3 here is CASSRNTGVGTGELFF. The CDR3 region has the DNA TGCGCCAGCAGCCGAAATACAGGGGTAGGCACCGGGGAGCTGTTTTTT. The V and J genes are TRBV5-1 and TRBJ2-2, with TRBD1 matching over 7 bases. In germline, CDR1 is SGHRS, CDR2 YFSETQ. V was clipped by 4 bases and J by 4 bases; unmatched bases: 10. The CDR3 is 16 amino acids.

This clone was picked up many times. The chain is built from TRBV3-1 (or the pseudogene TRBV3-2) and TRBJ1-2; 7 nucleotides align to TRBD1. Germline V lookup: CDR1 LGHDT, CDR2 YNNKEL (reference sequence). Trimming removed 4 bases from V and 4 bases from J; junction bases left unmatched: 9. The length of the CDR3 is 15 residues. CDR3 region: CASSLFRTGSYGYTF. For the CDR3, the DNA is TGTGCCAGCAGCCTCTTTCGGACAGGAAGCTATGGCTACACCTTC.

The CDR3 reads CASSSITGTEDYNEQFF. As DNA, the CDR3 is TGTGCCAGCAGTTCCATTACCGGGACAGAGGACTACAATGAGCAGTTCTTC. This chain connects TRBV28 to TRBJ2-1; the match to TRBD1 covers 7 bases. Germline assignment: CDR1 MDHEN and CDR2 SYDVKM. V shed 4 bases, J shed 3 bases, and the junction held 12 bases outside the gene matches. This CDR3 is built from 17 residues.

The V call is TRBV3-1 (or the pseudogene TRBV3-2), the J call TRBJ1-2; no definite D call. Germline V lookup: CDR1 LGHDT, CDR2 YNNKEL (reference sequence). V gave up 3 bases and J gave up 8 bases, with 16 bases separating them. This CDR3 contains 14 residues. This chain's CDR3 is CASSQGQRAGGYTF. In nucleotides, the CDR3 is TGTGCCAGCAGCCAGGGTCAGAGGGCGGGAGGCTACACCTTC.

The table lists this clone with a few counts. J is TRBJ2-3 and V is TRBV19, with D tentatively TRBD2 (5 bases). Trimming left V 5 bases short and J 1 base short, with 7 bases between. Germline V CDR1 and CDR2: LNHDA, SQIVND (reference sequence). CDR3 length equals 13 residues. The DNA for the CDR3 is TGTGCCAGTAGTTTACTAGGCACAGATACGCAGTATTTT. It encodes CASSLLGTDTQYF.

The chain carries TRBV12-3 or TRBV12-4 and TRBJ1-4; tentative D call: TRBD1 (5 bases). The CDR3 has 13 amino acids. With 7 bases removed from V and 7 bases from J, the gap between germline ends came to 13 bases. CDR3 region: CASTDRGTEKLFF. The CDR3 coding sequence is TGTGCCAGCACAGACCGCGGGACTGAAAAACTGTTTTTT.

This clone was seen just once. The genes are TRBV12-3 or TRBV12-4 and TRBJ1-2; perhaps TRBD1 as D (6 bases). V lost 7 bases and J lost 6, with 15 bases in between. CDR3 length: 13 residues. CDR3 sequence: CASTVRGRHGYTF. The CDR3 DNA is TGTGCCAGCACCGTCAGGGGAAGGCATGGCTACACCTTC.

The rearrangement uses TRBV5-1 and TRBJ2-3, with 7 bases aligning to TRBD2. Germline assignment: CDR1 SGHRS and CDR2 YFSETQ. Germline trimming cut 4 bases from V and 6 bases from J; bases unmatched to any gene: 5. This CDR3 is built from 13 residues. The CDR3 protein is CASSNQGGDTQYF. The CDR3 DNA follows: TGCGCCAGCAGCAACCAGGGAGGGGATACGCAGTATTTT.

The genes are TRBV28 and TRBJ1-2; D remains unclear. The CDR3 has 13 amino acids. V was pared by 4 bases and J by 6 bases, with 12 bases between. Germline V gene lookup returns CDR1 MDHEN and CDR2 SYDVKM. DNA for the CDR3: TGTGCCAGCAGTTCCGCCGCACTGAATGGCTACACCTTC. It is translated as CASSSAALNGYTF.

In DNA form, the CDR3 reads TGTGCCAGCCGAGTTAGTCAGGCCACAGATACGCAGTATTTT. Protein product: CASRVSQATDTQYF. The gene calls are TRBV28 and TRBJ2-3; no firm D call. Germline CDR1 MDHEN, CDR2 SYDVKM. The CDR3 spans 14 residues. V lost 8 bases and J 2 bases, leaving 14 bases between the germline ends.

The CDR3 here is CASRTGRGSSGNTIYF. The DNA of the CDR3 is TGTGCCAGTAGAACCGGCCGGGGGAGCTCTGGAAACACCATATATTTT. The chain carries TRBV19 and TRBJ1-3; perhaps TRBD1 as D (5 bases). The ends were cut back, 6 bases at V and 0 bases at J, with 15 bases in the middle. The CDR3 contains 16 residues. In germline, CDR1 is LNHDA, CDR2 SQIVND (reference sequence).

This chain connects TRBV9 to TRBJ1-1; perhaps TRBD1 as D (6 bases). The CDR3 sequence is 15 residues long. The germline CDR1 and CDR2 sequences are SGDLS and YYNGEE. Trimming removed 3 bases at V and 0 bases at J, with 12 bases between. The CDR3 DNA reads as TGTGCCAGCAGCGCCTCAGGGGTATTGAACACTGAAGCTTTCTTT. It codes for CASSASGVLNTEAFF.